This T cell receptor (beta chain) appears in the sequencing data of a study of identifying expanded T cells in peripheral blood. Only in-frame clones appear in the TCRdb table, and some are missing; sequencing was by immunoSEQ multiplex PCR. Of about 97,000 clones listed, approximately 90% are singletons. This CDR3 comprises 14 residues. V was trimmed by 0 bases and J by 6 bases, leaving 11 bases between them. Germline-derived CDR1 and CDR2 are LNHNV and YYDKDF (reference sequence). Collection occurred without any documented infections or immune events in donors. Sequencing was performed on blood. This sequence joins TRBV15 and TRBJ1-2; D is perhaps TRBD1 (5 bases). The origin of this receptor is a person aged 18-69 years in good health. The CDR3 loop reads CATSRDLGADGYTF. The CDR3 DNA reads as TGTGCCACCAGCAGAGATTTAGGGGCAGATGGCTACACCTTC.